This T cell receptor beta chain comes out of a study of CD8 T cells in ankylosing spondylitis. Points from the study as a whole: Disease-linked clones were CD8+ and relatively rare in peripheral blood.

With molecular barcodes, quantitative 5'-RACE was used to make the TCR beta libraries. TCRdb recomputed calls from the 5' RACE reads with MiXCR, one row per CDR3 protein. The table has over 150,000 distinct CDR3 sequences, roughly 12% seen once. There are 14 residues in the CDR3. Between the trimmed V and J ends, which lost 5 bases and 5 bases, there was a span of 12 bases. To note about this clonotype: Antigen unknown.

What was sequenced was blood, either unsorted or a sorted T cell fraction (not recorded which). This chain joins TRBV12-3 or TRBV12-4 and TRBJ1-4; possible D gene TRBD1, 5 bases. This TCR was recovered from a male donor with ankylosing spondylitis or in good health (not recorded which). The CDR3 DNA is TGTGCCAGCAGTACAGGCCCTACCAATGAAAAACTGTTTTTT. Its translation is CASSTGPTNEKLFF.